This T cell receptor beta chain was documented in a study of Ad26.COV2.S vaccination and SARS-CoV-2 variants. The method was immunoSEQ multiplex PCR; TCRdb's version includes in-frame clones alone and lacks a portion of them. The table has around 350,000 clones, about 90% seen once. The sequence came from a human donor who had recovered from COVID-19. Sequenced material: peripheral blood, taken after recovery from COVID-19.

CDR3 bases: TGTGCCATCAGTGGACAAGACAGGGGGAGCAATCAGCCCCAGCATTTT. This sequence encodes CAISGQDRGSNQPQHF. V is TRBV10-3 and J is TRBJ1-5, with 9 bases identical to TRBD1. The CDR3 contains 16 residues. Trimming at V came to 4 bases and at J to 1 base, leaving 5 bases not matched to a gene. In germline, CDR1 is ENHRY, CDR2 SYGVKD.